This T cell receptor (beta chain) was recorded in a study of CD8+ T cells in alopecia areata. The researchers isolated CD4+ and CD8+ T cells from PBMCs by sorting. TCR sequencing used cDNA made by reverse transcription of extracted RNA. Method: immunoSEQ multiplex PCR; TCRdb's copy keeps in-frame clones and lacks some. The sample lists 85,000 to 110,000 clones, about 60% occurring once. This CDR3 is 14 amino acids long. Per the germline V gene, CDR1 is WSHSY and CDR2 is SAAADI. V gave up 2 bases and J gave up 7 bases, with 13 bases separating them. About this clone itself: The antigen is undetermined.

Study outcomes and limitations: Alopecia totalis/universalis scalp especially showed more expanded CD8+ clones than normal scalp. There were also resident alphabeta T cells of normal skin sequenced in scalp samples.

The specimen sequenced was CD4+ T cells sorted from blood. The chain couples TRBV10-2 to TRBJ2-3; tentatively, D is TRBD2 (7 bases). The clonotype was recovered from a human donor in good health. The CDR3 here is CASSETGGRNTQYF. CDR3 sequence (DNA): TGCGCCAGCAGTGAGACCGGGGGGCGGAATACGCAGTATTTT.